Included here is one TCR beta chain sequence, with context. The sample belongs to a study of blood T cell repertoires in COVID-19. V was shortened by 4 bases and J by 1 base, with 3 bases between the two germline ends. This CDR3 has 12 amino acids. Germline values: CDR1 KGHDR, CDR2 SFDVKD. Those enrolled, adults aged roughly 18 to 90 years, came from under 25 US areas. Here immunoSEQ multiplex PCR was the method, and the copy in TCRdb shows in-frame clones only, minus some. Counted here are about 480,000 clones, approximately 87% occurring once; the ten biggest clones make up roughly 1.9%. The TCR comes from a woman in her thirties or forties who had recovered from COVID-19. The material sequenced was PBMCs or T cells enriched from blood (not recorded which). V is TRBV24-1 and J is TRBJ1-1; no firm D call. This CDR3 reads CATSDRNTEAFF. For the CDR3, the DNA is TGTGCCACCAGTGACAGGAACACTGAAGCTTTCTTT.